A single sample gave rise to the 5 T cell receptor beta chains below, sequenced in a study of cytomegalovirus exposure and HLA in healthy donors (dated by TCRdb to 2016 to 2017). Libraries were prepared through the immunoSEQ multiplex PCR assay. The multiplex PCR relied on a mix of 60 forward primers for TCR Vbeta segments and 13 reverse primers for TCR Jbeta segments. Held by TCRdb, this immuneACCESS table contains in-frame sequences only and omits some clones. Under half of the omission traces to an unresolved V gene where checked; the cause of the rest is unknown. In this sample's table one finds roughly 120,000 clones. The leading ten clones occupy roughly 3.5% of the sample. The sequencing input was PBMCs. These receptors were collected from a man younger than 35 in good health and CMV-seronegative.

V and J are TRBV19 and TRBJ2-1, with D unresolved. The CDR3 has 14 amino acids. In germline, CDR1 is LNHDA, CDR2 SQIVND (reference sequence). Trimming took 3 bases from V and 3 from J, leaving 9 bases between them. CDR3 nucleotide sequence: TGTGCCAGTAGTATCGCCAATAGCTACAATGAGCAGTTCTTC. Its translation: CASSIANSYNEQFF.

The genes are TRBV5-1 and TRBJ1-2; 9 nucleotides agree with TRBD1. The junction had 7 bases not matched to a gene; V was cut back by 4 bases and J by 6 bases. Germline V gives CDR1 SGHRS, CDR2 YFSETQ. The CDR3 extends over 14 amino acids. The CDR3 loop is CASSPQGARDGYTF. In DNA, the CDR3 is TGCGCCAGCAGCCCACAGGGGGCTCGGGATGGCTACACCTTC.

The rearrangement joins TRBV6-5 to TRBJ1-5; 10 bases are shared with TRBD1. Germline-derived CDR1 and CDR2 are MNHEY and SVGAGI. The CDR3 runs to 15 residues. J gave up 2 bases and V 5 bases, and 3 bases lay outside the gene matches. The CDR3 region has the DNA TGTGCCAGCAGTACCGGGACAGGGGGCAATCAGCCCCAGCATTTT. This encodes CASSTGTGGNQPQHF.

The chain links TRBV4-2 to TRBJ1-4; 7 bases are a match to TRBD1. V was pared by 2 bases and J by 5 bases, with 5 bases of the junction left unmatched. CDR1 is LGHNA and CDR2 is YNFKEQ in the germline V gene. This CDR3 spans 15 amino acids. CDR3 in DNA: TGTGCCAGCAGCCAACCTAACAGGGGAAATGAAAAACTGTTTTTT. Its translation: CASSQPNRGNEKLFF.

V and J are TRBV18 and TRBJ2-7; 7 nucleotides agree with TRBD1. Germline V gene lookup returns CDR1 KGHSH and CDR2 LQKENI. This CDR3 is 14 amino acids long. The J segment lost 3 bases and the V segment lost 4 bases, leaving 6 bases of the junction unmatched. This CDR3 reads CASSLRDSGYEQYF. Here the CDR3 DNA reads TGTGCCAGCTCACTCCGGGACAGTGGCTACGAGCAGTACTTC.